The 3 T cell receptor beta chains below come from one sample, sequenced in a study of lymphopenia after photon versus proton radiotherapy. Here immunoSEQ multiplex PCR was the method, and the copy in TCRdb shows in-frame clones only, minus some. The sample holds tens of thousands of clones, over 85% seen once. This sample comprised peripheral blood, obtained from a patient treated with photon-based radiotherapy. These receptor sequences come from a woman aged 45 to 65 with cholangiocarcinoma.

The J gene is TRBJ1-1, the V gene TRBV7-9; 10 positions match TRBD1. V shed 5 bases and J 1 base; nucleotides not matched to a gene: 7. CDR1 SEHNR and CDR2 FQNEAQ come from the germline V gene (reference sequence). The CDR3 extends over 16 amino acids. The chain's CDR3 is CASSPDRGLWNTEAFF. The CDR3 DNA reads as TGTGCCAGCAGCCCTGACAGGGGGCTCTGGAACACTGAAGCTTTCTTT.

This clone appeared a few times. V is TRBV27 and J is TRBJ2-3; D might be TRBD1 (6 bases). The germline CDR1 and CDR2 sequences are MNHEY and SMNVEV (reference sequence). CDR3 length equals 16 residues. V was clipped by 4 bases and J by 2 bases, with 16 bases between them. The CDR3 protein is CASSSMTGYLTDTQYF. The CDR3 DNA reads as TGTGCCAGCAGTTCCATGACAGGCTATCTCACAGATACGCAGTATTTT.

The J gene is TRBJ1-4, the V gene TRBV2; TRBD1 is a possible D gene (6 bases). Between the trimmed V and J ends, which lost 4 bases and 7 bases, there was a span of 22 bases. This CDR3 spans 17 amino acids. CDR1 SNHLY and CDR2 FYNNEI come from the germline V gene. The CDR3 bases are TGTGCCAGCAGTGTAACACAGGGTTGGTATGGCGGTGAAAAACTGTTTTTT. This sequence encodes CASSVTQGWYGGEKLFF.